The 14 T cell receptor beta chains listed next were all sequenced from one sample in a study of blood T cell repertoires in COVID-19. Using immunoSEQ multiplex PCR, the repertoire was profiled, and TCRdb retains in-frame clones only, with some absent. The sample lists about 140,000 clones, about 90% occurring once. Specimen: peripheral blood. The receptor source for this set is a woman between 55 and 75 years old with acute or convalescent COVID-19.

The rearrangement joins TRBV4-3 to TRBJ2-5; 10 bases are a match to TRBD2. The CDR3 runs to 15 residues. CDR1 and CDR2 from the germline V gene are LGHNA and YSLEER. V was clipped by 6 bases and J by 1 base; unmatched bases: 5. As DNA, the CDR3 is TGCGCCAGCAGTACTCTAGCGGGGGTCCAAGAGACCCAGTACTTC. Encoded protein: CASSTLAGVQETQYF.

This clone has only one observation. This rearrangement joins TRBV9 to TRBJ2-3; maybe TRBD1 (6 bases). Looked up from germline, CDR1 is SGDLS and CDR2 is YYNGEE. Trimming removed 3 bases at V and 0 bases at J, with 17 bases between. This CDR3 comprises 17 residues. The CDR3 loop is CASSGGVTGRSTDTQYF. CDR3 nucleotide sequence: TGTGCCAGCAGCGGAGGGGTAACAGGGCGTAGCACAGATACGCAGTATTTT.

The genes are TRBV18 and TRBJ2-2; D is unresolved. The CDR3 extends over 14 amino acids. The germline gives CDR1 KGHSH, CDR2 LQKENI. V lost 2 bases to trimming and J lost 4 bases, with 8 bases between them. The CDR3 protein is CASSPNGPTGELFF. CDR3 sequence (DNA): TGTGCCAGCTCACCAAATGGGCCCACCGGGGAGCTGTTTTTT. The variable domain in full, completed from reference TRBV18 and TRBJ2-2, reads NAGVMQNPRHLVRRRGQEARLRCSPMKGHSHVYWYRQLPEEGLKFMVYLQKENIIDESGMPKERFSAEFPKEGPSILRIQQVVRGDSAAYFCASSPNGPTGELFFGEGSRLTVL.

V gene TRBV2 combines with J gene TRBJ2-2; 8 positions agree with TRBD1. CDR3 size: 15 residues. V shed 6 bases, J shed 3 bases, and the junction held 6 bases outside the gene matches. The germline gives CDR1 SNHLY, CDR2 FYNNEI. The CDR3 nucleotides are TGTGCCAGCAGAAACGGACAGGGTCACACCGGGGAGCTGTTTTTT. This gives the protein CASRNGQGHTGELFF.

The chain joins TRBV7-9 to TRBJ1-2, with D perhaps TRBD1 (6 bases). V shed 1 base and J shed 0 bases, with 18 bases lying between them. Germline V gene lookup returns CDR1 SEHNR and CDR2 FQNEAQ (reference sequence). The CDR3 is 18 residues long. CDR3 sequence: CASSLGLRTDLTNYGYTF. The CDR3 DNA is TGTGCCAGCAGCTTAGGCCTCCGGACAGACCTAACTAACTATGGCTACACCTTC.

This clone was observed once. The chain uses TRBV25-1 and TRBJ2-1; 8 positions agree with TRBD1. Trimming removed 5 bases from V and 1 base from J; junction bases left unmatched: 4. Germline V lookup: CDR1 MGHDK, CDR2 SYGVNS. This CDR3 region has 15 residues. Here the CDR3 reads CASSRQGWSYNEQFF. The CDR3 bases are TGTGCCAGCAGTAGACAGGGGTGGTCCTACAATGAGCAGTTCTTC.

In this sample, this clone turned up a few times. The chain is built from TRBV19 and TRBJ2-7, with 7 bases lining up with TRBD1. CDR1 and CDR2 from the germline V gene are LNHDA and SQIVND (reference sequence). V dropped 6 bases and J dropped 4; count of bases not matched to a gene: 6. This CDR3 spans 13 amino acids. CDR3 DNA sequence: TGTGCCAGTAGCCTTACAGGGGATTACGAGCAGTACTTC. Translated: CASSLTGDYEQYF.

The chain couples TRBV29-1 to TRBJ2-7, with 8 bases that match TRBD1. The germline V gene encodes CDR1 SQVTM and CDR2 ANQGSEA. V dropped 4 bases and J dropped 3; count of bases not matched to a gene: 14. CDR3 size: 16 residues. CDR3 amino acids: CSVGGLGLTGVYEQYF. CDR3 DNA: TGCAGCGTTGGTGGTCTCGGCCTGACAGGGGTCTACGAGCAGTACTTC.

The rearrangement uses TRBV28 and TRBJ2-1; weak D call: TRBD1 (5 bases). V was clipped by 10 bases and J by 3 bases, with 13 bases between them. This CDR3 comprises 13 residues. Per germline, CDR1 MDHEN and CDR2 SYDVKM. For the CDR3, the DNA is TGTGCCACCAGACAGAATAACTACAATGAGCAGTTCTTC. This translates into CATRQNNYNEQFF.

In nucleotides, the CDR3 is TGTGCCAGCAGCCCCACGGGGACTGAAGCTTTCTTT. Its translation: CASSPTGTEAFF. The chain carries TRBV5-6 and TRBJ1-1, with no clear D. V dropped 4 bases and J dropped 5 bases, with 9 bases sitting between them. The CDR3 loop spans 12 amino acids. Germline V gene lookup returns CDR1 SGHDT and CDR2 YYEEEE.

V is TRBV9 and J is TRBJ1-4, with TRBD1 matching 7 bases. CDR1 is SGDLS, CDR2 YYNGEE, per germline. V lost 3 bases and J lost 4; bases outside the gene matches: 6. This CDR3 is built from 15 residues. The CDR3 nucleotides are TGTGCCAGCAGCGCCTCGGACAGGAATAATGAAAAACTGTTTTTT. It codes for CASSASDRNNEKLFF.

The table lists this clone with a count of one. The chain joins TRBV3-1 (or the pseudogene TRBV3-2) to TRBJ1-1; D perhaps matches TRBD1 (6 bases). V was shortened by 4 bases and J by 4 bases, with 13 bases between the two germline ends. The CDR3 runs to 14 residues. Per germline, CDR1 LGHDT and CDR2 YNNKEL (reference sequence). CDR3 loop: CASSLQVGGTEAFF. The DNA of the CDR3 is TGTGCCAGCAGCCTCCAGGTAGGGGGCACTGAAGCTTTCTTT.

CDR3 sequence reads: CASSLDRQTYEQYF. Here the CDR3 DNA reads TGTGCCAGCAGCTTAGACAGACAAACCTACGAGCAGTACTTC. V usage is TRBV7-2 and J usage is TRBJ2-7; D is undetermined. Trimming removed 1 base at V and 2 bases at J, with 9 bases between. Per the germline V gene, CDR1 is SGHTA and CDR2 is FQGNSA. This CDR3 contains 14 residues.

V usage is TRBV13 and J usage is TRBJ1-6; 8 bases align to TRBD1. The CDR3 contains 14 residues. V lost 4 bases, J lost 6 bases, and 2 bases stayed unmatched. Germline CDR1 reads PRHDT; CDR2 reads FYEKMQ (reference sequence). The CDR3 loop is CASSSGGVNSPLHF. In DNA form, the CDR3 reads TGTGCCAGCAGCTCAGGGGGCGTTAATTCACCCCTCCACTTT.